Following are 32 T cell receptor beta chains from one sample sequenced in a study of CD4 and CD8 cells across lung adenocarcinoma regions. TCRdb itself ran the PCR reads through MiXCR, one entry per CDR3 protein. The table lists around 20,000 distinct CDR3 sequences, 45% to 50% of them singletons. Sequenced input: CD8+ T cells from the margin of a lung tumor. Receptor source: a male donor with lung adenocarcinoma. The CD4 and CD8 labels of this study may be unreliable.

The V and J genes are TRBV7-2 and TRBJ2-1, with no clear D. CDR1 is SGHTA and CDR2 is FQGNSA in the germline V gene. V gave up 3 bases and J gave up 5 bases, with 5 bases separating them. The CDR3 spans 12 residues. CDR3 sequence reads: CASSFFDNEQFF. CDR3 DNA sequence: TGTGCCAGCAGCTTTTTTGACAATGAGCAGTTCTTC.

V and J are TRBV6-1 and TRBJ2-3, with a weak D call TRBD2 (6 bases). Germline assignment: CDR1 MNHNS and CDR2 SASEGT. This CDR3 has 17 amino acids. The V end was cut by 4 bases, the J end by 2 bases, with 19 bases between. The CDR3 loop is CASSGGTGSRDTDTQYF. The CDR3 nucleotides read TGTGCCAGCAGTGGGGGGACTGGGTCCCGTGACACAGATACGCAGTATTTT.

The rearrangement links TRBV6-5 to TRBJ2-4, with D tentatively TRBD1 or TRBD2 (5 bases each). Germline CDR1 reads MNHEY; CDR2 reads SVGAGI. V was cut by 11 bases and J by 13 bases, with 30 bases left in between. This CDR3 region has 15 residues. CDR3 bases: TGTGCCCGCGTTTCGGGGCTGTGGGCCAAAAACACGCAGTACTTC. This gives the protein CARVSGLWAKNTQYF.

Remarks on this clonotype: A junction end diverges from the germline sequence, so it may reflect a read error. The V and J genes are TRBV6-1 and TRBJ2-5, with D possibly being TRBD1 or TRBD2 (6 bases each). Germline loops: CDR1 MNHNS, CDR2 SASEGT. CDR3 size: 16 residues. The CDR3 is CASREVGGGDQDTQYF. CDR3 nucleotide sequence: TGTGCCAGCAGGGAAGTCGGGGGCGGGGATCAAGATACGCAGTACTTC.

This chain joins TRBV10-1 and TRBJ2-5; D may be TRBD1 or TRBD2 (6 bases each). The CDR3 runs to 14 residues. Germline CDR1 and CDR2: WNHNN and SYGVQD (reference sequence). Here the CDR3 DNA reads TGCGCGGGCAGTGGGGGCGGGGACCCAGATACCCAGTACTTC. Protein sequence: CAGSGGGDPDTQYF.

The chain uses TRBV6-1 and TRBJ2-1; D unresolved. Judging by the DNA end, TRBJ2-7 fits better; the J call may be wrong. Germline V gives CDR1 MNHNS, CDR2 SASEGT. The CDR3 spans 15 residues. The CDR3 region is CASIQDGYPTYEQYF. The CDR3 DNA reads as TGTGCCAGCATCCAAGACGGATACCCTACCTACGAGCAGTACTTC.

This clonotype was seen a few times. The chain links TRBV7-6 to TRBJ2-1; 11 nucleotides align to TRBD2. The V gene end was trimmed by 5 bases and the J gene end by 5 bases; junction bases not matched to a gene: 5. Looked up from germline, CDR1 is SGHVS and CDR2 is FNYEAQ. This CDR3 contains 15 residues. The CDR3 region is CASSPRLAGHNEQFF. CDR3 in DNA: TGTGCCAGCAGCCCGAGACTAGCGGGGCACAATGAGCAGTTCTTC.

This clonotype was detected many times. CDR3 nucleotides: TGTGCCAGCACCCCAGGGCGGGGCGATACGCAGTATTTT. Its protein is CASTPGRGDTQYF. V usage is TRBV6-1 and J usage is TRBJ2-3, with a tentative D call TRBD2 (6 bases). The CDR3 covers 13 residues. V lost 7 bases and J lost 6, with 14 bases in between. Germline CDR1 and CDR2: MNHNS and SASEGT.

This clonotype was recorded only once. This chain joins TRBV30 and TRBJ1-1, with D possibly TRBD1 on 5 matching bases. V lost 5 bases and J 1 base, leaving 14 bases between the germline ends. Germline CDR1 GTSNPN, CDR2 SVGIG (reference sequence). This CDR3 spans 14 amino acids. This CDR3 reads CAWGRGLKNTEAFF. In DNA form, the CDR3 reads TGTGCCTGGGGTAGGGGTCTCAAGAACACTGAAGCTTTCTTT.

J is TRBJ1-1 and V is TRBV6-1, with 8 bases identical to TRBD1. The V and J ends lost 5 bases and 2 bases, in that order; junction bases with no gene match: 7. Germline V gives CDR1 MNHNS, CDR2 SASEGT. CDR3 length: 15 amino acids. The CDR3 DNA reads TGTGCCAGCAGTCCTCGGACAGGGTTAAACACTGAAGCTTTCTTT. Translated, it gives CASSPRTGLNTEAFF.

By sample share, this clonotype is medium-sized (0.01 to 0.1%). CDR3 nucleotide sequence: TGTGCCAGCAGTCCACAGCGGGGGCGGGGCACCGGGGAGCTGTTTTTT. Its protein is CASSPQRGRGTGELFF. V usage is TRBV27 and J usage is TRBJ2-2, with 8 bases matching TRBD2. After removal of 5 bases from V and 4 bases from J, the junction contained 9 bases not matched to a gene. CDR3 length equals 16 residues. Per germline, CDR1 MNHEY and CDR2 SMNVEV (reference sequence).

A few counts support this clonotype. This chain connects TRBV4-1 to TRBJ1-6, with D perhaps TRBD1 (6 bases). The CDR3 sequence is 15 residues long. Germline lookup yields CDR1 MGHRA and CDR2 YSYEKL. The V end was cut by 3 bases, the J end by 10 bases, with 16 bases between. CDR3 amino acids: CASSQGPGAGSPLHF. The CDR3 DNA reads TGCGCCAGCAGCCAGGGGCCGGGGGCGGGGTCACCCCTCCACTTT.

There are a few counts of this clonotype. The chain recombines TRBV6-1 with TRBJ2-2; 9 bases map to TRBD1. Trimming took 4 bases from V and 4 from J; bases not matched to a gene: 7. This CDR3 is 16 amino acids long. Germline V gene sequence: CDR1 MNHNS, CDR2 SASEGT. CDR3 region: CASSARTGGGTGELFF. In DNA form, the CDR3 reads TGTGCCAGCAGTGCCAGAACAGGGGGCGGCACCGGGGAGCTGTTTTTT.

The CDR3 DNA reads TGTGCCAGCAGGGCGGGGACAGGACATAGCAATCAGCCCCAGCATTTT. It translates to CASRAGTGHSNQPQHF. This rearrangement joins TRBV6-1 to TRBJ1-5, with 8 bases that match TRBD1. The CDR3 consists of 16 residues. Germline CDR1 and CDR2: MNHNS and SASEGT. Trimming took 6 bases from V and 0 from J; bases not matched to a gene: 7.

In this sample, this clonotype turned up many times. The chain carries TRBV7-2 and TRBJ1-1, with D unresolved. From germline, CDR1 is SGHTA and CDR2 FQGNSA. CDR3 size: 14 residues. The ends were cut back, 0 bases at V and 5 bases at J, with 10 bases in the middle. The CDR3 loop is CASSLAVRTTEAFF. The CDR3 DNA reads as TGTGCCAGCAGCTTAGCGGTCAGGACGACTGAAGCTTTCTTT. The full variable domain, in which reference TRBV7-2 and TRBJ1-1 provide the parts outside the CDR3, is GAGVSQSPSNKVTEKGKDVELRCDPISGHTALYWYRQSLGQGLEFLIYFQGNSAPDKSGLPSDRFSAERTGGSVSTLTIQRTQQEDSAVYLCASSLAVRTTEAFFGQGTRLTVV.

This clonotype was recorded once. The V call is TRBV6-1, the J call TRBJ2-5; D possibly matches TRBD1 or TRBD2 (5 bases each). CDR3 length: 14 amino acids. CDR1 MNHNS and CDR2 SASEGT come from the germline V gene. The CDR3 spells CAGRGAGDPETQYF. The CDR3 bases are TGTGCGGGCAGAGGGGCCGGAGACCCAGAGACCCAGTACTTC.

This clonotype rates as medium-sized. The chain has TRBV6-5 and TRBJ2-1, with 13 positions matching TRBD2. V was clipped by 2 bases and J by 7 bases; unmatched bases: 2. CDR1 is MNHEY and CDR2 is SVGAGI in the germline V gene. The CDR3 runs 15 residues. CDR3 bases: TGTGCCAGCAGTTACGGGACTAGCGGGAAGAATGAGCAGTTCTTC. This sequence encodes CASSYGTSGKNEQFF.

The rearrangement links TRBV6-1 to TRBJ2-5; D unresolved. CDR1 is MNHNS, CDR2 SASEGT, per germline. The CDR3 totals 13 residues. Trimming removed 5 bases from V and 2 bases from J, with 9 bases in between. CDR3 region: CASSKGRQETQYF. CDR3 sequence (DNA): TGTGCCAGCAGTAAAGGGCGTCAAGAGACCCAGTACTTC.

On this clonotype itself: A much larger clonotype is one base distant, so this may be a read error. This chain links TRBV7-2 with TRBJ2-4; 7 bases fit TRBD1. From germline, CDR1 is SGHTA and CDR2 FQGNSA. CDR3 size: 14 residues. Written as DNA, the CDR3 is TGTGCCAGCAGCTTAACAGGGGCCAAAAACACTCAGTACTTC. Its protein is CASSLTGAKNTQYF.

This clonotype showed up many times. The chain joins TRBV27 to TRBJ2-3; 7 bases agree with TRBD2. With V trimmed by 6 bases and J by 2 bases, 8 bases remained unmatched. Germline V gene sequence: CDR1 MNHEY, CDR2 SMNVEV (reference sequence). CDR3 length equals 15 residues. The CDR3 region has the DNA TGTGCCAGCAGCTCTCCCGGGACTAACACAGATACGCAGTATTTT. Its translation: CASSSPGTNTDTQYF.

Note on this clonotype: One junction end does not reproduce the germline sequence, and a read error may be involved. The V call is TRBV28, the J call TRBJ2-3, with D perhaps given as TRBD1 or TRBD2 (6 bases each). Germline values: CDR1 MDHEN, CDR2 SYDVKM. CDR3 size: 12 residues. For the CDR3, the DNA is TGTGCCAGCAGTCCCGGGGCGGGACAAGAATACTTT. Encoded protein: CASSPGAGQEYF.

By sample share, this clonotype is medium-sized (0.01 to 0.1%). The genes are TRBV6-5 and TRBJ2-5; D uncertain. Germline CDR1 reads MNHEY; CDR2 reads SVGAGI. Trimming stripped 5 bases from V and 5 bases from J, with 6 bases between. The CDR3 extends over 11 amino acids. CDR3 sequence: CASSNTETQYF. The CDR3 DNA reads as TGTGCCAGCAGTAATACCGAGACCCAGTACTTC.

CDR3 loop: CASSGRPDGTGAQYF. The DNA of the CDR3 is TGTGCCAGCAGCGGACGGCCGGATGGCACCGGTGCGCAGTATTTT. The J gene is TRBJ2-2, the V gene TRBV6-1; no clear D gene. The DNA end is a closer match to TRBJ2-3, so the J assignment may be wrong. The CDR3 length is 15 residues. CDR1 is MNHNS, CDR2 SASEGT, per germline.

The chain has TRBV12-3 or TRBV12-4 and TRBJ2-3, with 12 bases that match TRBD2. V lost 3 bases to trimming and J lost 2 bases; unmatched junction nucleotides: 3. The CDR3 contains 16 residues. DNA for the CDR3: TGTGCCAGCAGTTTCTGGACTAGCGGGATCACAGATACGCAGTATTTT. Residues: CASSFWTSGITDTQYF.

This clonotype turned up a few times. The chain combines TRBV6-1 with TRBJ2-4; D is possibly TRBD1 (5 bases). The germline gives CDR1 MNHNS, CDR2 SASEGT. Trimming removed 0 bases from V and 13 bases from J, with 22 bases in between. CDR3 size: 16 residues. CDR3 in DNA: TGTGCCAGCAGTGAAGCGGGGCTGTGGGCTAAGGATACGCAGTACTTC. Its protein is CASSEAGLWAKDTQYF.

The chain links TRBV7-2 to TRBJ2-3; D is possibly TRBD2 (6 bases). This CDR3 contains 15 residues. Per the germline V gene, CDR1 is SGHTA and CDR2 is FQGNSA. Trimming removed 7 bases from V and 2 bases from J, with 16 bases in between. DNA of the CDR3: TGTGCCAGCACCGAGCTAGCGCTTTCCACAGATACGCAGTATTTT. Translating gives CASTELALSTDTQYF.

This clonotype was observed at least ten times. For the CDR3, the DNA is TGTGCCAGCAGTGCGTCTCCCCAGCTTTCCTACGAGCAGTACTTC. It encodes CASSASPQLSYEQYF. The genes are TRBV6-1 and TRBJ2-5; the D is unclear. The J call may be mistaken, given a closer DNA end match to TRBJ2-7. The germline V gene encodes CDR1 MNHNS and CDR2 SASEGT. This CDR3 has 15 residues.

This clonotype was found many times. The genes are TRBV27 and TRBJ1-5, with TRBD1 identical over 11 bases. Per germline, CDR1 MNHEY and CDR2 SMNVEV (reference sequence). J was trimmed by 0 bases and V by 10 bases; bases with no gene match: 8. The CDR3 length is 16 residues. CDR3 sequence (DNA): TGTGCCACCTTCGGGGACAGGGGGTATAGCAATCAGCCCCAGCATTTT. It is translated as CATFGDRGYSNQPQHF.

The chain uses TRBV6-1 and TRBJ1-2, with 7 bases identical to TRBD1. Unmatched junction bases numbered 12, after V lost 6 bases and J lost 5 bases. The CDR3 is 15 residues long. CDR1 MNHNS and CDR2 SASEGT come from the germline V gene. CDR3 protein: CASRFRDRHEYGYTF. Here the CDR3 DNA reads TGTGCCAGCAGATTTAGGGACAGACACGAATATGGCTACACCTTC.

V and J are TRBV27 and TRBJ2-5, with 11 bases lining up with TRBD2. The J call is doubtful: the DNA matches TRBJ2-7 better. This CDR3 spans 17 amino acids. Germline CDR1 and CDR2: MNHEY and SMNVEV (reference sequence). For the CDR3, the DNA is TGTGCCAGCAGTTTAGTAGCGGGAGGGCCTTATCCCTACGAGCAGTACTTC. Protein sequence: CASSLVAGGPYPYEQYF.

This clonotype was detected a few times. This chain links TRBV7-2 with TRBJ2-7; TRBD2 matches at 12 bases. The V and J ends lost 3 bases and 4 bases, in that order; junction bases with no gene match: 16. Germline V gene lookup returns CDR1 SGHTA and CDR2 FQGNSA. The CDR3 loop spans 19 amino acids. The CDR3 nucleotides read TGTGCCAGCAGCTTTAGGACTAGCGGGGCGGGAGGGACAGAATACGAGCAGTACTTC. Translating gives CASSFRTSGAGGTEYEQYF.

The sample holds a few counts of this clonotype. The CDR3 sequence: CASSLLQGAGELFF. The CDR3 DNA reads TGTGCCAGCAGTTTGCTTCAGGGGGCCGGGGAGCTGTTTTTT. The J gene is TRBJ2-2, the V gene TRBV6-5, with 7 bases fitting TRBD1. The CDR3 spans 14 residues. The junction had 5 bases not matched to a gene; V was cut back by 4 bases and J by 6 bases. Germline CDR1 MNHEY, CDR2 SVGAGI.